Below are 21 T cell receptor beta chains sequenced from a single sample in a study of beta chain features in type 1 diabetes. What was sequenced were expressed TCRB transcripts, since all of the isolated RNA had been reverse transcribed. Method: immunoSEQ multiplex PCR; TCRdb's copy keeps in-frame clones and lacks some. Among 350,000 to 400,000 clones listed, around 15% were seen once. The sequencing sample was made of naive CD4+ T cells from blood. The source is a woman aged 18-35 years in good health.

The J gene is TRBJ2-5, the V gene TRBV7-3, with 10 bases lining up with TRBD2. The CDR3 covers 16 residues. With 4 bases clipped from V and 5 bases from J, the junction kept 10 bases outside the gene matches. Germline V gene lookup returns CDR1 SGHTA and CDR2 FQGTGA. CDR3 protein: CASSYLAGVSGETQYF. The CDR3 region has the DNA TGTGCCAGCAGCTATCTAGCGGGAGTTTCTGGGGAGACCCAGTACTTC.

V and J are TRBV19 and TRBJ1-1; D is undetermined. The CDR3 contains 14 residues. The germline gives CDR1 LNHDA, CDR2 SQIVND (reference sequence). The V and J ends lost 5 bases and 4 bases respectively, with 14 bases between them. The CDR3 region has the DNA TGTGCCAGTAGTCATGCGACATTAACCACTGAAGCTTTCTTT. This sequence encodes CASSHATLTTEAFF.

V and J are TRBV5-1 and TRBJ2-6, with D possibly TRBD1 on 6 matching bases. The CDR3 has 16 amino acids. V was cut by 1 base and J by 3 bases, with 11 bases left in between. Germline V CDR1 and CDR2: SGHRS, YFSETQ. CDR3 amino acids: CASSLPPGVGANVLTF. Written as DNA, the CDR3 is TGCGCCAGCAGCTTGCCCCCAGGGGTTGGGGCCAACGTCCTGACTTTC.

This clone showed up just a few times. V gene TRBV6-1 combines with J gene TRBJ2-7, with no clear D. Trimming shortened V by 0 bases and J by 3 bases, and 6 bases separated the two germline ends. The CDR3 spans 13 residues. The germline gives CDR1 MNHNS, CDR2 SASEGT. The CDR3 is CASSEAPIYEQYF. The CDR3 DNA follows: TGTGCCAGCAGTGAAGCTCCCATCTACGAGCAGTACTTC.

This clone turned up a few times. This rearrangement joins TRBV4-2 to TRBJ2-2; 8 bases are shared with TRBD2. Trimming at V came to 2 bases and at J to 7 bases, leaving 9 bases not matched to a gene. This CDR3 has 16 residues. Looked up from germline, CDR1 is LGHNA and CDR2 is YNFKEQ. CDR3 sequence: CASSQPTGGIDGELFF. For the CDR3, the DNA is TGTGCCAGCAGCCAACCAACGGGGGGGATTGACGGGGAGCTGTTTTTT.

The chain employs TRBV18 and TRBJ1-1; TRBD1 aligns across 10 bases. The CDR3 loop spans 14 amino acids. Germline assignment: CDR1 KGHSH and CDR2 LQKENI. Trimming cost V 5 bases and J 5 bases; bases outside gene matches: 5. CDR3 loop: CASSMDRGVTEAFF. The CDR3 region has the DNA TGTGCCAGCTCAATGGACAGGGGGGTGACTGAAGCTTTCTTT. The variable domain in full, completed from reference TRBV18 and TRBJ1-1, reads NAGVMQNPRHLVRRRGQEARLRCSPMKGHSHVYWYRQLPEEGLKFMVYLQKENIIDESGMPKERFSAEFPKEGPSILRIQQVVRGDSAAYFCASSMDRGVTEAFFGQGTRLTVV.

This clone was found a few times. The chain has TRBV7-6 and TRBJ2-3; 13 bases are a match to TRBD2. CDR3 length: 15 residues. The germline V gene encodes CDR1 SGHVS and CDR2 FNYEAQ. The J segment lost 7 bases and the V segment lost 4 bases, leaving 5 bases of the junction unmatched. CDR3 nucleotides: TGTGCCAGCAGCTCCACTAGCGGGAGGGTCAATACGCAGTATTTT. Protein product: CASSSTSGRVNTQYF.

V is TRBV19 and J is TRBJ2-1; 11 bases are shared with TRBD2. CDR1 and CDR2 (germline): LNHDA, SQIVND (reference sequence). The CDR3 runs 15 residues. V was pared by 4 bases and J by 8 bases, with 7 bases of the junction left unmatched. Here the CDR3 reads CASSTTSGSLYEQFF. CDR3 DNA: TGTGCCAGTAGTACCACTAGCGGGAGTTTGTATGAGCAGTTCTTC.

A few counts support this clone. The chain combines TRBV7-3 with TRBJ2-1; 9 positions agree with TRBD2. Germline loops: CDR1 SGHTA, CDR2 FQGTGA. Trimming cost V 0 bases and J 4 bases; bases outside gene matches: 7. The CDR3 runs 17 residues. The CDR3 nucleotides read TGTGCCAGCAGCTTAACGCTGACTAGCGGTCAGTACAATGAGCAGTTCTTC. It yields the protein CASSLTLTSGQYNEQFF.

This clone has a handful of counts. The chain joins TRBV21-1 to TRBJ2-1; TRBD2 is the table's D call, not checked against the DNA. TRBV21-1 is labeled a pseudogene. The CDR3 sequence is 17 residues long. The CDR3 loop is CASSKVVKRSSYNEQFF. The CDR3 bases are TGTGCCAGCAGCAAAGTAGTGAAGCGGTCGTCCTACAATGAGCAGTTCTTC.

This rearrangement joins TRBV30 to TRBJ1-5; D perhaps matches TRBD1 (5 bases). The germline CDR1 and CDR2 sequences are GTSNPN and SVGIG (reference sequence). Trimming stripped 3 bases from V and 4 bases from J, with 10 bases between. The CDR3 consists of 13 residues. This chain's CDR3 is CAWSMTDNQPQHF. The CDR3 region has the DNA TGTGCCTGGAGCATGACAGATAATCAGCCCCAGCATTTT.

V gene TRBV29-1 combines with J gene TRBJ1-1; 11 bases are a match to TRBD1. With V trimmed by 4 bases and J by 4 bases, 11 bases remained unmatched. The germline gives CDR1 SQVTM, CDR2 ANQGSEA. The CDR3 contains 16 residues. DNA for the CDR3: TGCAGCGTTGGTGAGGGACAGGGGGTTTGGGGCACTGAAGCTTTCTTT. Protein product: CSVGEGQGVWGTEAFF.

This clone was seen more than once but under ten times. This rearrangement joins TRBV6-5 to TRBJ2-7, with D perhaps TRBD1 (6 bases). CDR1 MNHEY and CDR2 SVGAGI come from the germline V gene. Trimming removed 6 bases at V and 0 bases at J, with 12 bases between. CDR3 length: 14 amino acids. DNA for the CDR3: TGTGCCAGCAGCCAAGACAGGTCCTCCTACGAGCAGTACTTC. Amino acids: CASSQDRSSYEQYF.

In its sample, this clone was seen a few times. V gene TRBV29-1 combines with J gene TRBJ2-1, with 10 bases that match TRBD2. From germline, CDR1 is SQVTM and CDR2 ANQGSEA. V trimming: 3 bases; J trimming: 9 bases; junction bases outside the gene matches: 8. The CDR3 sequence is 14 residues long. CDR3 DNA sequence: TGCAGCGTTGAGCCAGCGGGAGGGCCGGGTGAGCAGTTCTTC. As protein: CSVEPAGGPGEQFF.

The chain links TRBV5-1 to TRBJ2-2, with 8 positions matching TRBD1. Germline V gives CDR1 SGHRS, CDR2 YFSETQ. The CDR3 loop spans 15 amino acids. V was clipped by 0 bases and J by 3 bases; unmatched bases: 1. CDR3 DNA: TGCGCCAGCAGCTTGGGACAGGGGTACACCGGGGAGCTGTTTTTT. Protein product: CASSLGQGYTGELFF. The complete variable domain, with remaining parts taken from reference TRBV5-1 and TRBJ2-2, reads KAGVTQTPRYLIKTRGQQVTLSCSPISGHRSVSWYQQTPGQGLQFLFEYFSETQRNKGNFPGRFSGRQFSNSRSEMNVSTLELGDSALYLCASSLGQGYTGELFFGEGSRLTVL.

The chain employs TRBV5-1 and TRBJ2-3; TRBD2 matches at 8 bases. The germline V gene has CDR1 SGHRS and CDR2 YFSETQ. This CDR3 has 14 amino acids. V dropped 4 bases and J dropped 3; count of bases not matched to a gene: 4. The CDR3 nucleotides read TGCGCCAGCAGCCCCCTAGCGGGTACAGATACGCAGTATTTT. It yields the protein CASSPLAGTDTQYF.

The sample holds a few counts of this clone. CDR3 DNA sequence: TGCGCCAGCAGCCAAGATTGGGGTGCTAGCGGTAACAATGAGCAGTTCTTC. Protein product: CASSQDWGASGNNEQFF. The V call is TRBV4-1, the J call TRBJ2-1; 7 bases line up with TRBD2. J was trimmed by 5 bases and V by 0 bases; bases with no gene match: 10. Germline values: CDR1 MGHRA, CDR2 YSYEKL. The CDR3 spans 17 residues.

The chain employs TRBV9 and TRBJ2-3; D is unresolved. Per the germline V gene, CDR1 is SGDLS and CDR2 is YYNGEE. This CDR3 region has 13 residues. Deletions cut 2 bases from V and 5 bases from J, with 9 bases between. This CDR3 is CASSVSVRDTQYF. The CDR3 region has the DNA TGTGCCAGCAGCGTCTCCGTCCGAGATACGCAGTATTTT.

The genes are TRBV19 and TRBJ1-5, with D possibly TRBD1 on 5 matching bases. V was clipped by 5 bases and J by 1 base, with 9 bases between them. The CDR3 spans 14 residues. In germline, CDR1 is LNHDA, CDR2 SQIVND (reference sequence). The CDR3 region has the DNA TGTGCCAGTAGTCGAACAGGAAGCAATCAGCCCCAGCATTTT. Amino acids: CASSRTGSNQPQHF.

This chain uses TRBV6-6 with TRBJ1-5; the match to TRBD1 covers 10 bases. Germline CDR1 MNHNY, CDR2 SVGAGI (reference sequence). The V gene end was trimmed by 6 bases and the J gene end by 1 base; junction bases not matched to a gene: 6. The CDR3 is made up of 16 amino acids. The CDR3 region is CASRRDRGGSNQPQHF. For the CDR3, the DNA is TGTGCCAGCAGAAGGGACAGGGGAGGGAGCAATCAGCCCCAGCATTTT.

This clone has only a few counts. J is TRBJ1-2 and V is TRBV15; D call uncertain. Germline assignment: CDR1 LNHNV and CDR2 YYDKDF (reference sequence). There are 13 residues in the CDR3. V lost 1 base and J 7 bases, leaving 10 bases between the germline ends. The CDR3: CATSRVRNSGYTF. In DNA, the CDR3 is TGTGCCACCAGCAGAGTCCGGAACAGTGGCTACACCTTC. Full variable domain (remainder filled in from reference TRBV15 and TRBJ1-2): DAMVIQNPRYQVTQFGKPVTLSCSQTLNHNVMYWYQQKSSQAPKLLFHYYDKDFNNEADTPDNFQSRRPNTSFCFLDIRSPGLGDTAMYLCATSRVRNSGYTFGSGTRLTVV.